A single sample gave rise to the 13 T cell receptor beta chains below, sequenced in a study of Graves' ophthalmopathy and Graves' hyperthyroidism. Amplifying from RNA transcripts, the study obtained TCR beta CDR3 regions. RT-PCR with HTBI primers came first, then second-round multiplex PCR. TCRdb re-called the multiplex PCR reads with MiXCR, one entry per CDR3 protein. Among some 400,000 distinct CDR3 sequences listed, approximately 16% were seen once. What was sequenced was peripheral blood. Every receptor here comes from a woman under 30 with Graves' ophthalmopathy.

Ten or more counts support this clonotype. This CDR3 reads CASSRPGGNTEAFF. The CDR3 DNA is TGTGCCAGCAGTCGTCCCGGGGGGAACACTGAAGCTTTCTTT. The rearrangement links TRBV6-2 or TRBV6-3 to TRBJ1-1, with D tentatively TRBD1 (5 bases). This CDR3 has 14 amino acids. Trimming pared 5 bases from V and 1 base from J, leaving 11 bases between. The V gene's germline CDR1 is MNHEY and CDR2 SVGEGT.

This clonotype was recorded many times. The V and J genes are TRBV9 and TRBJ2-2, with D perhaps TRBD2 (7 bases). The length of the CDR3 is 15 residues. Trimming removed 4 bases from V and 6 bases from J, with 16 bases in between. The germline V gene encodes CDR1 SGDLS and CDR2 YYNGEE. The CDR3 region is CASSPGGQFSGELFF. The CDR3 DNA reads as TGTGCCAGCAGCCCGGGAGGACAGTTCTCCGGGGAGCTGTTTTTT.

This chain uses TRBV7-8 with TRBJ2-5, with 8 positions matching TRBD2. There are 15 residues in the CDR3. After removal of 3 bases from V and 5 bases from J, the junction contained 8 bases not matched to a gene. Per the germline V gene, CDR1 is SGHVS and CDR2 is FQNEAQ. For the CDR3, the DNA is TGTGCCAGCAGCTTGAGAGCGGGGGTTACGGAGACCCAGTACTTC. This encodes CASSLRAGVTETQYF.

In this sample, this clonotype turned up many times. V is TRBV30 and J is TRBJ2-7; D is ambiguous. The CDR3 runs to 15 residues. V was clipped by 4 bases and J by 1 base, with 17 bases between them. Germline V gives CDR1 GTSNPN, CDR2 SVGIG (reference sequence). DNA for the CDR3: TGTGCCTGGAACATGGACGGTTCCTCTTCCTACGAGCAGTACTTC. Its translation: CAWNMDGSSSYEQYF. Based on the CDR3 plus reference TRBV30 and TRBJ2-7, the full variable domain is SQTIHQWPATLVQPVGSPLSLECTVEGTSNPNLYWYRQAAGRGLQLLFYSVGIGQISSEVPQNLSASRPQDRQFILSSKKLLLSDSGFYLCAWNMDGSSSYEQYFGPGTRLTVT.

There are many counts of this clonotype. The chain joins TRBV11-2 to TRBJ1-2, with D tentatively TRBD1 (6 bases). The germline V gene has CDR1 SGHAT and CDR2 FQNNGV. The V gene lost 5 bases and the J gene lost 5 bases, with 21 bases spanning the gap. The CDR3 has 16 residues. CDR3 in DNA: TGTGCCAGCAGCCCCAACCCGACAGGAGGCCGGTATGGCTACACCTTC. Its protein product is CASSPNPTGGRYGYTF.

The J gene is TRBJ2-7, the V gene TRBV11-2; 10 nucleotides line up with TRBD1. V dropped 4 bases and J dropped 3; count of bases not matched to a gene: 9. Per the germline V gene, CDR1 is SGHAT and CDR2 is FQNNGV. This CDR3 has 16 amino acids. The CDR3 DNA reads TGTGCCAGCAGCTACCCGGGGGGACAGGGGCGCTACGAGCAGTACTTC. Protein product: CASSYPGGQGRYEQYF.

V and J are TRBV5-1 and TRBJ1-1; 7 bases line up with TRBD1. The CDR3 has 16 residues. Germline V CDR1 and CDR2: SGHRS, YFSETQ. After removal of 1 base from V and 1 base from J, the junction contained 7 bases not matched to a gene. CDR3 in DNA: TGCGCCAGCAGCTTGCGGAGGACAGGCCAGAACACTGAAGCTTTCTTT. This codes for CASSLRRTGQNTEAFF. Using reference TRBV5-1 and TRBJ1-1 for the parts outside the CDR3, the full variable domain is KAGVTQTPRYLIKTRGQQVTLSCSPISGHRSVSWYQQTPGQGLQFLFEYFSETQRNKGNFPGRFSGRQFSNSRSEMNVSTLELGDSALYLCASSLRRTGQNTEAFFGQGTRLTVV.

This clonotype was recorded many times. The gene calls are TRBV15 and TRBJ2-7; TRBD2 aligns across 7 bases. Germline CDR1 is LNHNV and CDR2 is YYDKDF (reference sequence). Trimming at V came to 0 bases and at J to 2 bases, leaving 4 bases not matched to a gene. This CDR3 is 15 amino acids long. For the CDR3, the DNA is TGTGCCACCAGCAGAGACGGGGGGAGGGCCTACGAGCAGTACTTC. It codes for CATSRDGGRAYEQYF.

This clonotype was seen ten or more times. This sequence joins TRBV29-1 and TRBJ2-5; perhaps D is TRBD1 or TRBD2 (5 bases each). From germline, CDR1 is SQVTM and CDR2 ANQGSEA. CDR3 length: 13 residues. V gave up 4 bases and J gave up 7 bases, with 16 bases separating them. The CDR3 protein is CSVGPGIGGTQYF. The CDR3 region has the DNA TGCAGCGTTGGCCCAGGGATTGGGGGGACCCAGTACTTC.

This clonotype was counted many times. The chain combines TRBV6-5 with TRBJ1-6, with 9 positions matching TRBD1. The germline gives CDR1 MNHEY, CDR2 SVGAGI. CDR3 length equals 15 residues. V dropped 4 bases and J dropped 6; count of bases not matched to a gene: 4. CDR3 in DNA: TGTGCCAGCAGTTCGGGACAGGGTGTTAATTCACCCCTCCACTTT. Translation: CASSSGQGVNSPLHF.

Concerning this clonotype itself: This CDR3 is missing its conserved last phenylalanine or tryptophan, likely due to a read error. The rearrangement links TRBV5-1 to TRBJ2-5; D perhaps matches TRBD1 (6 bases). This CDR3 has 14 residues. V lost 2 bases and J 5 bases, leaving 13 bases between the germline ends. Germline V gene data show CDR1 as SGHRS and CDR2 as YFSETQ. CDR3 protein: CASSLAGTPETQYL. DNA for the CDR3: TGCGCCAGCAGCTTAGCCGGGACACCCGAGACCCAGTACCTC.

The CDR3 here is CASAKGTDYGYTF. The CDR3 DNA is TGTGCTAGTGCCAAGGGGACAGACTATGGCTACACCTTC. This sequence joins TRBV12-5 and TRBJ1-2; the match to TRBD1 covers 7 bases. There are 13 residues in the CDR3. The germline V gene has CDR1 LGHNT and CDR2 FRNRAP. Germline trimming cut 7 bases from V and 3 bases from J; bases unmatched to any gene: 5.

The rearrangement uses TRBV6-1 and TRBJ1-1; D remains unclear. This CDR3 comprises 13 residues. The V gene lost 10 bases and the J gene lost 1 base, with 13 bases spanning the gap. Per germline, CDR1 MNHNS and CDR2 SASEGT. In DNA, the CDR3 is TGTGCCATCAGGCCTACATCGAACACTGAAGCTTTCTTT. This gives the protein CAIRPTSNTEAFF.